A selection of T cell receptor beta chains follows, all from one sample in a study of blood T cell repertoires in COVID-19. Profiling relied on immunoSEQ multiplex PCR, and the TCRdb table lists in-frame clones only, not all of them. The data hold 200,000 to 250,000 clones, with over 75% observed a single time. Sequenced sample: peripheral blood. The receptors were gathered from an elderly man with acute or convalescent COVID-19. CDR3s leave out the opening cysteine and the closing phenylalanine or tryptophan. The order of the fields is J gene, V gene, CDR3 protein.

TRBJ1-2,TRBV2,ASRRTGGIDGYT
TRBJ2-1,TRBV6-4,ASSGQLAGGEEQF
TRBJ2-5,TRBV6-1,ASSEVGPWETQY
TRBJ1-6,TRBV10-2,ASNSQGNSPLH
TRBJ2-1,TRBV7-2,ASSRGGQRRDNEQF
TRBJ2-5,TRBV6-5,ASSYSGQGGTQY
TRBJ1-1,TRBV14,ASSQGGPALEAF
TRBJ2-3,TRBV27,ASRRTGVGDTQY
TRBJ2-1,TRBV30,ARRAGGPYNEQF
TRBJ2-7,TRBV10-3,AISERGMGYEQY
TRBJ2-7,TRBV29-1,SAREDSYEQY
TRBJ1-5,TRBV6-5,ASSYSRYSNQPQH
TRBJ1-1,TRBV18,ASSRGQGVTEAF
TRBJ2-7,TRBV7-2,ASSPVRGPGVKQY
TRBJ1-4,TRBV3-1/TRBV3-2,ASSQDSRLQKLF
TRBJ1-2,TRBV30,AWRALFRDPGYT
TRBJ2-5,TRBV5-1,ASSPGTLQETQY
TRBJ1-2,TRBV2,ASSIGTGGYT
TRBJ1-2,TRBV7-2,ASTDSRGINYGYT
TRBJ2-1,TRBV6-2/TRBV6-3,ASSSPLAGSYNEQF
TRBJ1-4,TRBV5-5,ASSLDRATNEKLF
TRBJ2-7,TRBV10-1,ASSESGTGSHEQY
TRBJ1-1,TRBV19,ASIPPGGNTEAF
TRBJ1-4,TRBV29-1,SVERNEKLF
TRBJ2-2,TRBV24-1,ATSDPGGLRAGELF
TRBJ1-3,TRBV5-4,ASSQERIGNTIY
TRBJ1-4,TRBV14,ASSQALTGTGGEKLF
TRBJ1-5,TRBV7-8,ASSLEGGYSNQPQH
TRBJ1-2,TRBV2,ASRNRVANYGYT
TRBJ1-1,TRBV7-9,ASRLDRDHTEAF
TRBJ1-1,TRBV25-1,ASSGRQGANTEAF
TRBJ1-2,TRBV27,ASSLNTGFYGYT
TRBJ1-5,TRBV7-2,ASSLEGVSNQPQH
TRBJ2-5,TRBV18,ASSPEEGETQY
TRBJ2-2,TRBV27,ASSPARAGGTGELF
TRBJ2-1,TRBV20-1,SARPYSEQF
TRBJ1-5,TRBV7-2,ASSPQGNQPQH
TRBJ1-2,TRBV30,ACGDPLPYGYT
TRBJ1-5,TRBV28,ASSLGGGGSQPQH
TRBJ2-7,TRBV18,ASSTGHKTSYEQY
TRBJ1-2,TRBV19,ASSIKGANYGYT
TRBJ2-3,TRBV9,ASSSDRPAGEGTDTQY
TRBJ2-7,TRBV6-5,ASRQSGQGHEQY
TRBJ2-7,TRBV5-1,ASSLGEGRSYEQY
TRBJ2-2,TRBV5-1,ASSLGAPGELF